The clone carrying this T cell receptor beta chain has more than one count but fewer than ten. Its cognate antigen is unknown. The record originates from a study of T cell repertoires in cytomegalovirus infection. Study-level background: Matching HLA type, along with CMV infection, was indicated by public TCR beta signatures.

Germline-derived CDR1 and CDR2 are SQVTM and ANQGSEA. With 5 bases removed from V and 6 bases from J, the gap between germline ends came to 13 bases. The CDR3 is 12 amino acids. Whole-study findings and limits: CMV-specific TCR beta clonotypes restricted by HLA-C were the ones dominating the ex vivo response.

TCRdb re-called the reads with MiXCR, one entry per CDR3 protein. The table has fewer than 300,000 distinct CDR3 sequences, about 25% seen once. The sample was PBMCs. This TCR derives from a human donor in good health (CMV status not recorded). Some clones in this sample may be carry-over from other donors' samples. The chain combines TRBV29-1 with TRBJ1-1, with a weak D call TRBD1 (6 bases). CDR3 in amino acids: CSVTTTGPEAFF. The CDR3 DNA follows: TGCAGCGTTACAACCACAGGGCCTGAAGCTTTCTTT. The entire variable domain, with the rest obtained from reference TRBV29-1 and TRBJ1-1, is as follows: SAVISQKPSRDICQRGTSLTIQCQVDSQVTMMFWYRQQPGQSLTLIATANQGSEATYESGFVIDKFPISRPNLTFSTLTVSNMSPEDSSIYLCSVTTTGPEAFFGQGTRLTVV.